The 19 T cell receptor beta chains listed next were all sequenced from one sample in a study of radiation and T cells in renal cell carcinoma. Measured with immunoSEQ multiplex PCR; TCRdb has only the in-frame clones, and not every one. This sample has some 30,000 clones, with 81% found just once. Stated time point: blood 4 weeks post-SBRT, at nephrectomy. Stated treatment: 15 Gy SBRT to primary tumor, nephrectomy 4 weeks later. The starting material was blood, obtained from a patient whose treatment included radiotherapy and nephrectomy. The origin of the receptors is a man aged 55 to 69 with renal cell carcinoma.

V and J are TRBV19 and TRBJ1-1, with 8 bases aligning to TRBD1. Germline V gene sequence: CDR1 LNHDA, CDR2 SQIVND (reference sequence). V shed 3 bases and J 2 bases; nucleotides not matched to a gene: 5. The CDR3 loop spans 15 amino acids. The DNA of the CDR3 is TGTGCCAGTAGTATCTCAGACAGGGGAAACACTGAAGCTTTCTTT. Protein product: CASSISDRGNTEAFF.

This rearrangement joins TRBV5-6 to TRBJ2-1; D gene uncertain. This CDR3 has 11 amino acids. CDR1 and CDR2 (germline): SGHDT, YYEEEE. The V gene lost 1 base and the J gene lost 6 bases, with 2 bases spanning the gap. CDR3 amino acids: CASSLINEQFF. The CDR3 coding sequence is TGTGCCAGCAGCTTGATCAATGAGCAGTTCTTC.

The chain joins TRBV10-3 to TRBJ2-7, with D perhaps matching TRBD1 (5 bases). Trimming left V 6 bases short and J 5 bases short, with 11 bases between. Germline CDR1 and CDR2: ENHRY and SYGVKD. This CDR3 is 12 amino acids long. In nucleotides, the CDR3 is TGTGCCATCAGCGGATCAGGGAACGAGCAGTACTTC. Translated: CAISGSGNEQYF.

The CDR3: CASSFSYWGTGELFF. The DNA of the CDR3 is TGTGCCAGCAGCTTTTCGTATTGGGGCACCGGGGAGCTGTTTTTT. The genes are TRBV5-6 and TRBJ2-2, with D unclear. V shed 2 bases and J shed 4 bases, with 12 bases lying between them. Per the germline V gene, CDR1 is SGHDT and CDR2 is YYEEEE. The CDR3 sequence is 15 residues long.

This clone appeared once. V usage is TRBV5-4 and J usage is TRBJ1-6, with D unclear. Trimming removed 3 bases at V and 7 bases at J, with 5 bases between. This CDR3 spans 12 amino acids. Germline assignment: CDR1 SGHNT and CDR2 YYREEE (reference sequence). CDR3 protein: CASSSGNSPLHF. CDR3 nucleotides: TGTGCCAGCAGCTCGGGAAATTCACCCCTCCACTTT.

V usage is TRBV15 and J usage is TRBJ2-6; D ambiguous. The V gene's germline CDR1 is LNHNV and CDR2 YYDKDF (reference sequence). This CDR3 has 15 amino acids. The V and J ends lost 0 bases and 4 bases respectively, with 7 bases between them. The CDR3 nucleotides are TGTGCCACCAGCAGAGATGTTCCCGGGGCCAACGTCCTGACTTTC. This codes for CATSRDVPGANVLTF.

This rearrangement joins TRBV5-1 to TRBJ1-1; TRBD1 aligns across 7 bases. The germline V gene encodes CDR1 SGHRS and CDR2 YFSETQ. CDR3 length: 16 residues. V trimming: 4 bases; J trimming: 1 base; junction bases outside the gene matches: 10. As DNA, the CDR3 is TGCGCCAGCAGCCTCAGGACAGGCGGTTCGAACACTGAAGCTTTCTTT. This translates into CASSLRTGGSNTEAFF. Together with reference TRBV5-1 and TRBJ1-1, the CDR3 gives the full variable domain: KAGVTQTPRYLIKTRGQQVTLSCSPISGHRSVSWYQQTPGQGLQFLFEYFSETQRNKGNFPGRFSGRQFSNSRSEMNVSTLELGDSALYLCASSLRTGGSNTEAFFGQGTRLTVV.

This clone was counted once. The V gene is TRBV10-2, the J gene TRBJ1-1; D might be TRBD1 (5 bases). With 6 bases removed from V and 4 bases from J, the gap between germline ends came to 9 bases. In germline, CDR1 is WSHSY, CDR2 SAAADI. CDR3 length: 12 amino acids. CDR3 loop: CASSVGGTEAFF. Here the CDR3 DNA reads TGCGCCAGCAGCGTCGGGGGCACTGAAGCTTTCTTT.

The chain couples TRBV7-2 to TRBJ2-7; 7 bases fit TRBD2. V was pared by 7 bases and J by 1 base, with 4 bases of the junction left unmatched. This CDR3 spans 13 amino acids. CDR1 SGHTA and CDR2 FQGNSA come from the germline V gene. The CDR3 protein is CASKTGGSYEQYF. In DNA, the CDR3 is TGTGCCAGCAAAACGGGGGGATCCTACGAGCAGTACTTC. The entire variable domain, with the rest obtained from reference TRBV7-2 and TRBJ2-7, is as follows: GAGVSQSPSNKVTEKGKDVELRCDPISGHTALYWYRQSLGQGLEFLIYFQGNSAPDKSGLPSDRFSAERTGGSVSTLTIQRTQQEDSAVYLCASKTGGSYEQYFGPGTRLTVT.

This chain uses TRBV5-1 with TRBJ2-5; a possible D gene is TRBD1 (6 bases). The CDR3 has 13 residues. Germline-derived CDR1 and CDR2 are SGHRS and YFSETQ. V shed 7 bases and J shed 4 bases, with 14 bases lying between them. CDR3: CASETGTGETQYF. CDR3 DNA sequence: TGCGCCAGCGAAACAGGGACGGGAGAGACCCAGTACTTC.

The rearrangement uses TRBV30 and TRBJ2-6; either TRBD1 or TRBD2 may fit D (5 bases each). Germline V gene sequence: CDR1 GTSNPN, CDR2 SVGIG (reference sequence). V was clipped by 5 bases and J by 4 bases, with 21 bases between them. This CDR3 comprises 17 residues. The CDR3: CAWVDPGRGSGANVLTF. The CDR3 coding sequence is TGTGCCTGGGTCGACCCAGGGAGAGGATCGGGGGCCAACGTCCTGACTTTC. Combining the CDR3 with reference TRBV30 and TRBJ2-6 gives the whole variable domain SQTIHQWPATLVQPVGSPLSLECTVEGTSNPNLYWYRQAAGRGLQLLFYSVGIGQISSEVPQNLSASRPQDRQFILSSKKLLLSDSGFYLCAWVDPGRGSGANVLTFGAGSRLTVL.

The rearrangement joins TRBV30 to TRBJ1-5; D may be TRBD1 (5 bases). Trimming pared 3 bases from V and 7 bases from J, leaving 16 bases between. Germline CDR1 GTSNPN, CDR2 SVGIG (reference sequence). This CDR3 has 14 amino acids. Here the CDR3 DNA reads TGTGCCTGGAGCGTTGGTGTAAGGGGCCAGCCCCAGCATTTT. Encoded protein: CAWSVGVRGQPQHF.

The rearrangement links TRBV5-1 to TRBJ2-7; D possibly corresponds to TRBD1 (5 bases). The CDR3 extends over 14 amino acids. Germline CDR1 reads SGHRS; CDR2 reads YFSETQ. V lost 5 bases to trimming and J lost 5 bases, with 17 bases between them. CDR3: CASSNFQGTNEQYF. CDR3 bases: TGCGCCAGCAGTAACTTTCAGGGAACCAACGAGCAGTACTTC.

The rearrangement uses TRBV6-5 and TRBJ1-1; D is perhaps TRBD1 (5 bases). CDR3 length: 15 amino acids. Per germline, CDR1 MNHEY and CDR2 SVGAGI. V shed 0 bases and J shed 4 bases, with 12 bases lying between them. CDR3 nucleotide sequence: TGTGCCAGCAGTTACTCGAGGGGATACGGCACTGAAGCTTTCTTT. The encoded protein is CASSYSRGYGTEAFF.

The J gene is TRBJ2-1, the V gene TRBV4-3; the D is unclear. V dropped 0 bases and J dropped 8 bases, with 8 bases sitting between them. Looked up from germline, CDR1 is LGHNA and CDR2 is YSLEER. This CDR3 has 13 residues. This CDR3 reads CASSQEPPHEQFF. DNA for the CDR3: TGCGCCAGCAGCCAAGAACCCCCCCATGAGCAGTTCTTC.

The CDR3 reads CASSLGVQSSEKLFF. CDR3 nucleotides: TGTGCCAGCAGCTTGGGAGTCCAATCCAGCGAAAAACTGTTTTTT. The rearrangement joins TRBV5-6 to TRBJ1-4; no firm D call. V lost 0 bases, J lost 8 bases, and 14 bases lay in between. From germline, CDR1 is SGHDT and CDR2 YYEEEE. This CDR3 contains 15 residues.

The chain employs TRBV7-2 and TRBJ2-2; TRBD2 matches 12 bases. Trimming cost V 4 bases and J 2 bases; bases outside gene matches: 8. Germline V CDR1 and CDR2: SGHTA, FQGNSA. The CDR3 consists of 18 residues. CDR3 residues: CASSSKGLAGFNTGELFF. The CDR3 region has the DNA TGTGCCAGCAGCTCAAAAGGACTAGCGGGATTCAACACCGGGGAGCTGTTTTTT. The full variable domain, with the rest looked up from reference TRBV7-2 and TRBJ2-2, is GAGVSQSPSNKVTEKGKDVELRCDPISGHTALYWYRQSLGQGLEFLIYFQGNSAPDKSGLPSDRFSAERTGGSVSTLTIQRTQQEDSAVYLCASSSKGLAGFNTGELFFGEGSRLTVL.

The rearrangement uses TRBV5-4 and TRBJ2-6; D is uncertain. Trimming shortened V by 0 bases and J by 4 bases, and 11 bases separated the two germline ends. From germline, CDR1 is SGHNT and CDR2 YYREEE (reference sequence). The CDR3 is made up of 16 amino acids. The CDR3 DNA sequence: TGTGCCAGCAGCTTGGTTGTGGGAACCGGGGCCAACGTCCTGACTTTC. Its translation is CASSLVVGTGANVLTF.

The rearrangement links TRBV27 to TRBJ1-5; a possible D gene is TRBD1 (5 bases). The length of the CDR3 is 15 residues. Per germline, CDR1 MNHEY and CDR2 SMNVEV (reference sequence). Trimming shortened V by 5 bases and J by 4 bases, and 15 bases separated the two germline ends. CDR3 loop: CASSGRGGWNQPQHF. The CDR3 DNA reads TGTGCCAGCAGTGGTCGGGGGGGTTGGAATCAGCCCCAGCATTTT.